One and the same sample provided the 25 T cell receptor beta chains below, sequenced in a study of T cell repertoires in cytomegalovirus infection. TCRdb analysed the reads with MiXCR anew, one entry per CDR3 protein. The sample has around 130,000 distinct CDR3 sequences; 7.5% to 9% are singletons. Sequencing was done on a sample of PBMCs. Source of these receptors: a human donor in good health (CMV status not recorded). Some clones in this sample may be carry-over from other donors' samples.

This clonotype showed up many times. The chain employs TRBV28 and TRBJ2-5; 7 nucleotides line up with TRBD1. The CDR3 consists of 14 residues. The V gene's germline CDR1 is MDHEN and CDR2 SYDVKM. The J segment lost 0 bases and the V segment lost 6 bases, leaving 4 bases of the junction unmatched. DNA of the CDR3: TGTGCCAGCAGCGAAGGGGGCAACCAAGAGACCCAGTACTTC. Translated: CASSEGGNQETQYF. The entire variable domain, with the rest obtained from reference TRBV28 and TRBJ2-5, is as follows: DVKVTQSSRYLVKRTGEKVFLECVQDMDHENMFWYRQDPGLGLRLIYFSYDVKMKEKGDIPEGYSVSREKKERFSLILESASTNQTSMYLCASSEGGNQETQYFGPGTRLLVL.

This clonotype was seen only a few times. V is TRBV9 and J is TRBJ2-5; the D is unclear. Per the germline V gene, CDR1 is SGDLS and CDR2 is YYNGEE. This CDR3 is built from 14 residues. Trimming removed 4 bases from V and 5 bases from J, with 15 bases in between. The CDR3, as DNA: TGTGCCAGCAGCTCCTCCTTGGTTGTGGAGACCCAGTACTTC. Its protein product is CASSSSLVVETQYF.

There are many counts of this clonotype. Here the CDR3 DNA reads TGCGCCAGCAGCTTCGACGGGGAGAGCTACACCTTC. This gives the protein CASSFDGESYTF. The rearrangement uses TRBV5-1 and TRBJ1-2, with D hard to call. V was cut by 2 bases and J by 9 bases, with 11 bases left in between. The CDR3 consists of 12 residues. Germline assignment: CDR1 SGHRS and CDR2 YFSETQ. The variable domain in full, with the rest retrieved from reference TRBV5-1 and TRBJ1-2, is KAGVTQTPRYLIKTRGQQVTLSCSPISGHRSVSWYQQTPGQGLQFLFEYFSETQRNKGNFPGRFSGRQFSNSRSEMNVSTLELGDSALYLCASSFDGESYTFGSGTRLTVV.

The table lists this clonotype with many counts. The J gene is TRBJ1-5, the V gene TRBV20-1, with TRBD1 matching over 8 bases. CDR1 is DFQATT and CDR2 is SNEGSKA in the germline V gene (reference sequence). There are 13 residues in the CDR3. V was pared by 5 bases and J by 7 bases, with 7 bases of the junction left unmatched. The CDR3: CSAHRGSGQPQHF. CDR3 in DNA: TGCAGTGCTCACAGGGGGTCGGGGCAGCCCCAGCATTTT.

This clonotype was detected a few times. CDR3 amino acids: CASSRNGGGNQPQHF. For the CDR3, the DNA is TGTGCCAGCAGCCGTAACGGGGGCGGAAATCAGCCCCAGCATTTT. The chain joins TRBV2 to TRBJ1-5; D might be TRBD1 (6 bases). Trimming pared 6 bases from V and 4 bases from J, leaving 16 bases between. Per germline, CDR1 SNHLY and CDR2 FYNNEI. The CDR3 extends over 15 amino acids.

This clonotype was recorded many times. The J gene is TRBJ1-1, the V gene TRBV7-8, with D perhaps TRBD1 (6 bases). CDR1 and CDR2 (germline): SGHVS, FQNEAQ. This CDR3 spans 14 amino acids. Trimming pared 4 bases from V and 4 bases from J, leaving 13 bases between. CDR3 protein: CASSWGTLGTEAFF. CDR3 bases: TGTGCCAGCAGCTGGGGGACACTCGGCACTGAAGCTTTCTTT.

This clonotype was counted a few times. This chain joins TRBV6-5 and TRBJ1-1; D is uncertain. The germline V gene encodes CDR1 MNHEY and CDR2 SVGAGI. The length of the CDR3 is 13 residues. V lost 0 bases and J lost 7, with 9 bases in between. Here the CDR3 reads CASSYSIVGEAFF. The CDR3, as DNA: TGTGCCAGCAGTTACTCGATAGTTGGTGAAGCTTTCTTT.

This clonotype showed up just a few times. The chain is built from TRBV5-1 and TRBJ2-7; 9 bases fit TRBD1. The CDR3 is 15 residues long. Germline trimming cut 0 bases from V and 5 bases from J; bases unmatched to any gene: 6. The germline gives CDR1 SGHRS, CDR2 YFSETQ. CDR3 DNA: TGCGCCAGCAGCTTGGAGGTACAGGGGGCTCACGAGCAGTACTTC. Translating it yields CASSLEVQGAHEQYF.

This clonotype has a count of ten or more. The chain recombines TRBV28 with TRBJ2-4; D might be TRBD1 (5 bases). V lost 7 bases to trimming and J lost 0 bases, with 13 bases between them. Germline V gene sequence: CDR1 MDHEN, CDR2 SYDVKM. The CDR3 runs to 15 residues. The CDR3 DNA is TGTGCCAGCAACCCCAGGGATCTAGCCAAAAACATTCAGTACTTC. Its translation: CASNPRDLAKNIQYF.

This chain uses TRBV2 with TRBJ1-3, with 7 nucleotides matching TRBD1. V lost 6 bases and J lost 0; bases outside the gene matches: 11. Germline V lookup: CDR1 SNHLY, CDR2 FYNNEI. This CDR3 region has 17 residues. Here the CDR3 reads CASSADRAPISGNTIYF. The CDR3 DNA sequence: TGTGCCAGCAGCGCAGACAGGGCTCCCATCTCTGGAAACACCATATATTTT.

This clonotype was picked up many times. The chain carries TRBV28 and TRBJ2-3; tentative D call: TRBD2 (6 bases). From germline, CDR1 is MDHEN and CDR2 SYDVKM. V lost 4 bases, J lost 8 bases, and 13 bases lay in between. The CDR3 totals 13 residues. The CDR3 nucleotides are TGTGCCAGCAGTTCGTATGAGGAGGGTACGCAGTATTTT. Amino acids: CASSSYEEGTQYF. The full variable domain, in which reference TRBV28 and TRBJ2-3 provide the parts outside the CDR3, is DVKVTQSSRYLVKRTGEKVFLECVQDMDHENMFWYRQDPGLGLRLIYFSYDVKMKEKGDIPEGYSVSREKKERFSLILESASTNQTSMYLCASSSYEEGTQYFGPGTRLTVL.

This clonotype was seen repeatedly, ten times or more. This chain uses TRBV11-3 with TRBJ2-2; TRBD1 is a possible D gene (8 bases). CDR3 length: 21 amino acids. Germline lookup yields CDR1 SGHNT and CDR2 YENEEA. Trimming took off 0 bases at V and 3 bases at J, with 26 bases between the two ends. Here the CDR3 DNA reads TGTGCCAGCAGCTTAGAACCCTGGATCGACAGGGGTAGCGGGCACACCGGGGAGCTGTTTTTT. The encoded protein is CASSLEPWIDRGSGHTGELFF.

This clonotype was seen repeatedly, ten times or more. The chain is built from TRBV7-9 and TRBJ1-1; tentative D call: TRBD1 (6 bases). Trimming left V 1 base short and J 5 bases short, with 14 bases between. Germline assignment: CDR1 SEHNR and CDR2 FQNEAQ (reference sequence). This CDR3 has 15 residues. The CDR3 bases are TGTGCCAGCAGCTTAGGGGGGGGCGGAGGGACTGAAGCTTTCTTT. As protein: CASSLGGGGGTEAFF. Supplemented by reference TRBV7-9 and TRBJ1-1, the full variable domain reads DTGVSQNPRHKITKRGQNVTFRCDPISEHNRLYWYRQTLGQGPEFLTYFQNEAQLEKSRLLSDRFSAERPKGSFSTLEIQRTEQGDSAMYLCASSLGGGGGTEAFFGQGTRLTVV.

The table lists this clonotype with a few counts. CDR3 nucleotide sequence: TGTGCCAGCAGCTTAGTATGGGGTGGCACTGAAGCTTTCTTT. Amino acids: CASSLVWGGTEAFF. The chain uses TRBV7-9 and TRBJ1-1; no firm D call. This CDR3 is built from 14 residues. Germline V gene sequence: CDR1 SEHNR, CDR2 FQNEAQ (reference sequence). Trimming cost V 1 base and J 4 bases, with 10 bases left between them.

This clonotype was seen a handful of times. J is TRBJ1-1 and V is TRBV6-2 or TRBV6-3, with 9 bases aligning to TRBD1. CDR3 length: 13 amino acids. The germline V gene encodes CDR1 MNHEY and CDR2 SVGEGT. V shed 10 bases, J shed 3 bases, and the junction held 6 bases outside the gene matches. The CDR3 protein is CATSGQGYTEAFF. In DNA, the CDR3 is TGTGCCACCTCGGGACAGGGTTACACTGAAGCTTTCTTT.

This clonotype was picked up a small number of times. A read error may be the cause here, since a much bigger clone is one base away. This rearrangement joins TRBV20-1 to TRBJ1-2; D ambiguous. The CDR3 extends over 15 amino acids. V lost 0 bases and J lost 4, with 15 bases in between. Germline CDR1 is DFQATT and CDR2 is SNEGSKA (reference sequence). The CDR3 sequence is CSARESTVTAYGYTF. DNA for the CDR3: TGCAGTGCTAGAGAAAGTACAGTAACTGCCTATGGCTACACCTTC.

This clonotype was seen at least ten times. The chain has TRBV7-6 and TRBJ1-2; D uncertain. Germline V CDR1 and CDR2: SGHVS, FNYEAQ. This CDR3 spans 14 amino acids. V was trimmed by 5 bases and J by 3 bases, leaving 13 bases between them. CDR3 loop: CASSPGSGDYGYTF. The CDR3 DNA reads TGTGCCAGCAGCCCGGGATCTGGGGACTATGGCTACACCTTC.

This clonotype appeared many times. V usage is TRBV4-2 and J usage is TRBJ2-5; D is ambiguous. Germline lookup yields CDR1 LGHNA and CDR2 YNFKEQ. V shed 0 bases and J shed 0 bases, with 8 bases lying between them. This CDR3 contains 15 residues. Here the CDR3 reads CASSQEVQYQETQYF. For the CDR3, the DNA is TGTGCCAGCAGCCAAGAGGTTCAGTACCAAGAGACCCAGTACTTC.

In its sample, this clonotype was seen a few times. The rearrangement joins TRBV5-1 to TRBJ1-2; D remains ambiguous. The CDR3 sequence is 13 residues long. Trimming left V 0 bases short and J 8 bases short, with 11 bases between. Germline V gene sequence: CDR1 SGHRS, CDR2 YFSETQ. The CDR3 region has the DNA TGCGCCAGCAGCTTGGCTTCCGGGATCGGCTACACCTTC. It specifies CASSLASGIGYTF.

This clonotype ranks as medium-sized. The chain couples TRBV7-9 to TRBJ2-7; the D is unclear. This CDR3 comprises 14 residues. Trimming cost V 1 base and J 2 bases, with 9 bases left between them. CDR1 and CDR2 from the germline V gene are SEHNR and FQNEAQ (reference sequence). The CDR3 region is CASSLGRVPYEQYF. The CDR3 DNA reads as TGTGCCAGCAGCTTAGGTAGGGTCCCCTACGAGCAGTACTTC.

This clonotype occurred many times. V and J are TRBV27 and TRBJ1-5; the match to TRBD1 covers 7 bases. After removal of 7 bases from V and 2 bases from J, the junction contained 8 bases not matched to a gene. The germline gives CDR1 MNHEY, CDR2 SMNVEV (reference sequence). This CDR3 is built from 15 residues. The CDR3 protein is CASTKQGHGNQPQHF. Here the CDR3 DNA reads TGTGCCAGCACCAAACAGGGGCATGGCAATCAGCCCCAGCATTTT.

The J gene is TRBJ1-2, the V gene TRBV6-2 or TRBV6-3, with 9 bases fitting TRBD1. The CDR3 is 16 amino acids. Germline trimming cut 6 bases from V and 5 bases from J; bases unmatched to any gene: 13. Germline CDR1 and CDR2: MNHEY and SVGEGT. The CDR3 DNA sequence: TGTGCCAGCAGCCACACAAGGACAGGGGAAGGGTATGGCTACACCTTC. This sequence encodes CASSHTRTGEGYGYTF.

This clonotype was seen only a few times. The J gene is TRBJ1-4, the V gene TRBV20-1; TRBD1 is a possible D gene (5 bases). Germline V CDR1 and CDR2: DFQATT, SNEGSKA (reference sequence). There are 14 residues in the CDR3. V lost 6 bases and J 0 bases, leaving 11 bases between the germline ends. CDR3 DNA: TGCAGTGCCTTGGACACCTCAACTAATGAAAAACTGTTTTTT. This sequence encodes CSALDTSTNEKLFF.

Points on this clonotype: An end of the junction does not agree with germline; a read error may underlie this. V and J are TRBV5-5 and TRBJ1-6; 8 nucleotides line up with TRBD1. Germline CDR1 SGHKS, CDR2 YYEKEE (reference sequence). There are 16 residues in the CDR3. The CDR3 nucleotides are TGTGCCAACAGCGCCGCCCCCGGGACAGGCAATTCACCCCTCCACTTT. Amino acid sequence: CANSAAPGTGNSPLHF.

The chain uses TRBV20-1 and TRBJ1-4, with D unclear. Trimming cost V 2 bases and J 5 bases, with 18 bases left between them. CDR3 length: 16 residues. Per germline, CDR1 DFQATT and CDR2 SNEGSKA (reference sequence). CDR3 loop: CSARLKVTVLNEKLFF. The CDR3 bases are TGCAGTGCTAGACTGAAGGTTACAGTCCTGAATGAAAAACTGTTTTTT.